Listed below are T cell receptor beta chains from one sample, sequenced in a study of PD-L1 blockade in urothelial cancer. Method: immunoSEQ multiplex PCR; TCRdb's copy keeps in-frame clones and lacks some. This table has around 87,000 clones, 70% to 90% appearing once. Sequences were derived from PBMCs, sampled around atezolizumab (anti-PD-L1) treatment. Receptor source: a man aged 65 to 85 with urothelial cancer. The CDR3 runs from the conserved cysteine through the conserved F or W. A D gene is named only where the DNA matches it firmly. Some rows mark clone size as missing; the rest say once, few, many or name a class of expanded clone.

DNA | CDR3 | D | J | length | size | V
TGTGCCAGCAGTTACTCAAACAGGGGTGATTCACCCCTCCACTTT | CASSYSNRGDSPLHF | TRBD1 | TRBJ1-6 | 15 | - | TRBV6-5
TGTGCCAGCAGCCGGGACTCCAGGGGCACAGATACGCAGTATTTT | CASSRDSRGTDTQYF | - | TRBJ2-3 | 15 | few | TRBV7-8
TGTGCCAGCAGCTTAGCCTCACAGGGGAGATTGAATGAGCAGTTCTTC | CASSLASQGRLNEQFF | TRBD1 | TRBJ2-1 | 16 | - | TRBV7-2
TGTGCCAGCAGCACCACTAGCGGACCCTACAATGAGCAGTTCTTC | CASSTTSGPYNEQFF | TRBD2 | TRBJ2-1 | 15 | - | TRBV9
TGTGCCAGCAGCACCCGGGACATGACCCTAAACTATGGCTACACCTTC | CASSTRDMTLNYGYTF | - | TRBJ1-2 | 16 | - | TRBV27
TGTGCCAGCAGACCCCTAGGGGATGAGCAGTTCTTC | CASRPLGDEQFF | - | TRBJ2-1 | 12 | - | TRBV7-2
TGTGCCAGCAGAGGGACAGGGGCTAAGACCCAGTACTTC | CASRGTGAKTQYF | TRBD1 | TRBJ2-5 | 13 | - | TRBV2
TGCGCCAGCAGCCCTTCCGGGAAAGAGACCCAGTACTTC | CASSPSGKETQYF | - | TRBJ2-5 | 13 | - | TRBV5-1
TGTGCCAGCAGCTTAACCCCCAGGGGAGAAAACACCATATATTTT | CASSLTPRGENTIYF | - | TRBJ1-3 | 15 | - | TRBV11-2
TGCGCCAGCAGCTTGGGACAGGTAAACGTGGGCACTGAAGCTTTCTTT | CASSLGQVNVGTEAFF | - | TRBJ1-1 | 16 | - | TRBV5-1
TGTGCCAGCAGCTCCGGCGGTTCCCACAATGAGCAGTTCTTC | CASSSGGSHNEQFF | - | TRBJ2-1 | 14 | - | TRBV4-2
TGTGCCAGCAGTTCTCGGGATTCGACTAATGAAAAACTGTTTTTT | CASSSRDSTNEKLFF | - | TRBJ1-4 | 15 | - | TRBV27
TGTGCCAGCAGGCAGGGATTCCACGAGCAGTACTTC | CASRQGFHEQYF | - | TRBJ2-7 | 12 | - | TRBV2
TGTGCCAGCAGCCGCGGACAGGGGGGGGGCTATGGCTACACCTTC | CASSRGQGGGYGYTF | TRBD1 | TRBJ1-2 | 15 | - | TRBV28
TGTGCCAGCAGCTTGGTTGGAGTAGACGACGAGCAGTACTTC | CASSLVGVDDEQYF | - | TRBJ2-7 | 14 | - | TRBV5-4
TGTGCCAGCAGCTTGGAGGACACAAGTGCAGTTCCGCAGTTCTTC | CASSLEDTSAVPQFF | - | TRBJ2-1 | 15 | - | TRBV5-6
TGTGCCAGCAGCGTACTAGCGGGGAACACCGGGGAGCTGTTTTTT | CASSVLAGNTGELFF | TRBD2 | TRBJ2-2 | 15 | - | TRBV9
TGTGCCAGCAGTGACGTCGGGACTGATTTTGGCTACACCTTC | CASSDVGTDFGYTF | - | TRBJ1-2 | 14 | - | TRBV6-1
TGTGCCAGTAGTGTAGGGACACTTTCCTACGAGCAGTACTTC | CASSVGTLSYEQYF | - | TRBJ2-7 | 14 | once | TRBV19
TGTGCCAGCAGCTCGCTCGGGACAGGAGACAGTGAAGCTTTCTTT | CASSSLGTGDSEAFF | TRBD1 | TRBJ1-1 | 15 | - | TRBV6-5
TGTGCCAGCAGCCGGACAGGGGGCGGTGGCTATGGCTACACCTTC | CASSRTGGGGYGYTF | TRBD1 | TRBJ1-2 | 15 | - | TRBV27
TGTGCCAGCAGTCAGGGTCCAACTAATGAAAAACTGTTTTTT | CASSQGPTNEKLFF | - | TRBJ1-4 | 14 | - | TRBV6-1
TGTGCCAGCAGTCTATACATGGCTAGCGGGACCACAGATACGCAGTATTTT | CASSLYMASGTTDTQYF | TRBD2 | TRBJ2-3 | 17 | - | TRBV27
TGTGCCAGCAGAAGGACTAGCGGGACATACGAGCAGTACTTC | CASRRTSGTYEQYF | TRBD2 | TRBJ2-7 | 14 | - | TRBV27
TGTGCCAGCAGCCCGAGGGGGCCTTATGATGAGCAGTTCTTC | CASSPRGPYDEQFF | TRBD1 | TRBJ2-1 | 14 | - | TRBV7-8
TGCGCCAGCAGTGATGGACAGGGGACTGAAAAACTGTTTTTT | CASSDGQGTEKLFF | TRBD1 | TRBJ1-4 | 14 | - | TRBV10-1
TGTGCCAGCAGCTTAAGCACAGGCGCCCATGGCTACACCTTC | CASSLSTGAHGYTF | - | TRBJ1-2 | 14 | - | TRBV7-8
TGTGCCAGCAGTCCGGGACAGGGGTCCTACGAGCAGTACTTC | CASSPGQGSYEQYF | TRBD1 | TRBJ2-7 | 14 | - | TRBV6-5
TGTGCTAGTGGTTTGGGAACAACCAGGGGGCGACAGCCCCAGCATTTT | CASGLGTTRGRQPQHF | TRBD1 | TRBJ1-5 | 16 | few | TRBV12-5
TGTGCCAGTAGTATGGAGGGGTTAGGTTCACCCCTCCACTTT | CASSMEGLGSPLHF | - | TRBJ1-6 | 14 | few | TRBV19
TGTGCCAGCAGCGTAATAGGAGACACCGGGGAGCTGTTTTTT | CASSVIGDTGELFF | - | TRBJ2-2 | 14 | few | TRBV9
TGTGCCAGCAGCTTAGTCGGGGACACCGGGGAGCTGTTTTTT | CASSLVGDTGELFF | - | TRBJ2-2 | 14 | - | TRBV7-2
TGCGCCAGCAGCCCCTTAACAGGGGGCCATGAAAAACTGTTTTTT | CASSPLTGGHEKLFF | TRBD1 | TRBJ1-4 | 15 | - | TRBV5-1
TGTGCCAGCAGTCGTTACCAAGAGACCCAGTACTTC | CASSRYQETQYF | - | TRBJ2-5 | 12 | - | TRBV5-4
TGTGCCAGCAGCTCCCCGACTAGCGGGGCATCTTACAATGAGCAGTTCTTC | CASSSPTSGASYNEQFF | TRBD2 | TRBJ2-1 | 17 | once | TRBV9